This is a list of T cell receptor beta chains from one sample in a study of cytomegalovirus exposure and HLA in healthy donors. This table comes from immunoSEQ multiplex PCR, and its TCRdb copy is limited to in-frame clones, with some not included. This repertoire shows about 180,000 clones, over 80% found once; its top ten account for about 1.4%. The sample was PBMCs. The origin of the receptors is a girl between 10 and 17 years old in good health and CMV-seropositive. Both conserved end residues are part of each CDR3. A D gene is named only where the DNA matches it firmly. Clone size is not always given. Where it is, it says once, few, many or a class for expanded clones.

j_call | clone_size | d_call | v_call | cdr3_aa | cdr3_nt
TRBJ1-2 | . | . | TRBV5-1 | CASSLILQGQSNYGYTF | TGCGCCAGCAGCCTAATTCTACAGGGACAATCTAACTATGGCTACACCTTC
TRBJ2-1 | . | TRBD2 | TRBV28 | CASSSSGGSYNEQFF | TGTGCCAGCAGCTCATCGGGCGGGAGTTACAATGAGCAGTTCTTC
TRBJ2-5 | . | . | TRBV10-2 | CASSDRIRLQETQYF | TGCGCCAGCAGTGATCGTATTAGACTCCAAGAGACCCAGTACTTC
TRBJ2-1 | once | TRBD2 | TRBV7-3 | CASSSPGSGKINEQFF | TGTGCCAGCAGCTCCCCGGGGAGCGGGAAGATTAATGAGCAGTTCTTC
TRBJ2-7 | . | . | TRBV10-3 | CAIRGSSYEQYF | TGTGCCATCAGGGGGAGCTCCTACGAGCAGTACTTC
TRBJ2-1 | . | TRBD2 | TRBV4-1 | CASSQERTSGSNEQFF | TGCGCCAGCAGCCAAGAGCGGACTAGCGGGAGTAATGAGCAGTTCTTC
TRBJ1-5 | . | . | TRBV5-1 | CASSLAGVSNQPQHF | TGCGCCAGCAGCTTGGCCGGGGTAAGCAATCAGCCCCAGCATTTT
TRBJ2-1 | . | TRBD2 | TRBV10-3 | CASQTSGVYNEQFF | TGTGCCAGCCAGACTAGCGGGGTCTACAATGAGCAGTTCTTC
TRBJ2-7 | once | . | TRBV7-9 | CASSYSRSLPNTEQYF | TGTGCCAGCAGCTACTCCAGGTCTCTCCCCAACACCGAGCAGTACTTC
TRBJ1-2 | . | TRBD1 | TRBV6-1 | CASSEILRQGRFSYGYTF | TGTGCCAGCAGTGAAATACTCCGACAGGGCCGCTTCTCCTATGGCTACACCTTC
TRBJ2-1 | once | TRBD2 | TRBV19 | CASSPEVAGLSYNEQFF | TGTGCCAGTAGCCCCGAGGTAGCGGGACTCTCCTACAATGAGCAGTTCTTC
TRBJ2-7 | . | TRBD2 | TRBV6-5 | CASSYAGGRYEQYF | TGTGCCAGCAGTTACGCGGGAGGGCGTTACGAGCAGTACTTC
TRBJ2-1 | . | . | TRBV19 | CATRTEVVNEQFF | TGTGCCACCCGGACAGAGGTTGTCAATGAGCAGTTCTTC
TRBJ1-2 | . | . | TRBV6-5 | CASSRQEREGYTF | TGTGCCAGCAGTCGACAGGAGAGGGAGGGCTACACCTTC
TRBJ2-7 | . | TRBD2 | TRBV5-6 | CASSSSRLAGNPYEQYF | TGTGCCAGCAGCTCGAGCCGACTAGCGGGAAACCCCTACGAGCAGTACTTC
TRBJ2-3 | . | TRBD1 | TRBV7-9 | CASSYTGTGLSRGTDTQYF | TGTGCCAGCAGCTATACCGGGACAGGGCTATCTAGGGGCACAGATACGCAGTATTTT
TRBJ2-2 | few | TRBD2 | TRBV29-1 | CSVAGLAANTGELFF | TGCAGCGTGGCCGGACTAGCGGCGAACACCGGGGAGCTGTTTTTT
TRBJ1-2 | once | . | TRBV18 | CASSPSEGGHGYTF | TGTGCCAGCTCACCTTCTGAGGGTGGGCATGGCTACACCTTC
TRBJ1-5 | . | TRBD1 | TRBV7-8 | CASSRPQGTSNQPQHF | TGTGCCAGCAGCCGCCCACAGGGGACTAGCAATCAGCCCCAGCATTTT
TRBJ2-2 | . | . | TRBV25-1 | CASSPWGGQGAGELFF | TGTGCCAGCAGTCCCTGGGGGGGGCAAGGCGCCGGGGAGCTGTTTTTT
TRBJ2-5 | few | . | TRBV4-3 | CASSQAGRMQETQYF | TGCGCCAGCAGCCAAGCGGGGAGGATGCAAGAGACCCAGTACTTC
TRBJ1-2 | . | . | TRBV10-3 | CAISDGGYGYTF | TGTGCCATCAGTGATGGAGGCTATGGCTACACCTTC
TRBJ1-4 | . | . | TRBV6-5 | CASSYSSRGGVEKLFF | TGTGCCAGCAGTTACTCGAGTCGGGGAGGGGTTGAAAAACTGTTTTTT
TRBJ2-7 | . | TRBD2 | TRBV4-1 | CASSQTKAGSSYEQYF | TGCGCCAGCAGCCAAACCAAAGCGGGGAGCTCCTACGAGCAGTACTTC
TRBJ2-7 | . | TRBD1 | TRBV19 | CASSIARTGAYEQYF | TGTGCCAGTAGTATAGCCCGGACAGGGGCCTACGAGCAGTACTTC
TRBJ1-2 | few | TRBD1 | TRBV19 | CASREQGTTYGYTF | TGTGCCAGTAGGGAACAGGGGACCACTTATGGCTACACCTTC
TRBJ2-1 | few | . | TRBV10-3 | CAISVVSPIENEQFF | TGTGCCATCAGTGTGGTATCCCCAATCGAGAATGAGCAGTTCTTC
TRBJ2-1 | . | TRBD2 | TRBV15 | CATSRGTSGRLEQFF | TGTGCCACCAGCAGAGGGACTAGCGGGAGACTTGAGCAGTTCTTC
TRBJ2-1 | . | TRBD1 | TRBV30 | CAWERTGPYNEQFF | TGTGCCTGGGAACGGACAGGGCCCTACAATGAGCAGTTCTTC
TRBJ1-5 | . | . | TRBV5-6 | CASSLTATPYQPQHF | TGTGCCAGCAGCCTGACAGCAACACCGTATCAGCCCCAGCATTTT
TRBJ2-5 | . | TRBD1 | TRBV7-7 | CASSRGTGVGETQYF | TGTGCCAGCAGCCGGGGGACAGGGGTTGGGGAGACCCAGTACTTC
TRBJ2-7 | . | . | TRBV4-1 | CASSQVSVSYEQYF | TGCGCCAGCAGCCAAGTTAGCGTCTCCTACGAGCAGTACTTC
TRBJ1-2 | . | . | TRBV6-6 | CASSYASGNYGYTF | TGTGCCAGCAGTTACGCAAGTGGCAACTATGGCTACACCTTC
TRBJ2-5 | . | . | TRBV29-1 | CSVEFSGTDIQETQYF | TGCAGCGTTGAATTTAGCGGGACAGATATCCAAGAGACCCAGTACTTC
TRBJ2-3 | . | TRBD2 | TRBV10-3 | CAISESPRTSGQYTDTQYF | TGTGCCATCAGTGAGTCCCCTCGGACTAGCGGGCAATACACAGATACGCAGTATTTT
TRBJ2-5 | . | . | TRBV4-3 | CASSQGLQETQYF | TGCGCCAGCAGCCAGGGACTCCAAGAGACCCAGTACTTC
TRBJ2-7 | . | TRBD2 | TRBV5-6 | CASSFLADYEQYF | TGTGCCAGCAGCTTCCTAGCGGATTACGAGCAGTACTTC
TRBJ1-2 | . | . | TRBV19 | CASSIVWAGDGGYTF | TGTGCCAGTAGTATAGTGTGGGCAGGGGACGGTGGCTACACCTTC